Included here is one T cell receptor beta chain sequence, with context. Its antigen is currently unknown. The CDR3 length is 14 residues. CDR1 and CDR2 (germline): SGHNT, YYREEE (reference sequence). The ends were cut back, 3 bases at V and 2 bases at J, with 8 bases in the middle. These data are taken from a study of vaccination effects on CD4 cells after COVID-19. Study-wide context: Expansion of antigen-specific CD4+ T cells with viral peptide pools was carried out by the ViraFEST assay before sequencing. Wells of around 2.2 million PBMC each were grown with 10 IU/ml IL-2 and about 9.7 ug/ml peptides.

TCRdb keeps only in-frame clones here, not all; method: immunoSEQ multiplex PCR. The table has about 45,000 clones, approximately 74% seen once. Points from the study as a whole: By a late point after vaccination, infection- and vaccine-induced clones had shrunk markedly through clonal contraction.

Subsequent to a culture period of more than 9 days, CD4+ T cells were isolated. Sequenced here: CD4+ T cells from PBMCs cultured without peptide, sampled before COVID-19 vaccination. This rearrangement joins TRBV5-4 to TRBJ2-2; D gene unclear. The receptor's source is a human donor who had a prior SARS-CoV-2 infection. CDR3 in amino acids: CASSSYPNTGELFF. The CDR3 DNA is TGTGCCAGCAGCTCCTACCCCAACACCGGGGAGCTGTTTTTT.